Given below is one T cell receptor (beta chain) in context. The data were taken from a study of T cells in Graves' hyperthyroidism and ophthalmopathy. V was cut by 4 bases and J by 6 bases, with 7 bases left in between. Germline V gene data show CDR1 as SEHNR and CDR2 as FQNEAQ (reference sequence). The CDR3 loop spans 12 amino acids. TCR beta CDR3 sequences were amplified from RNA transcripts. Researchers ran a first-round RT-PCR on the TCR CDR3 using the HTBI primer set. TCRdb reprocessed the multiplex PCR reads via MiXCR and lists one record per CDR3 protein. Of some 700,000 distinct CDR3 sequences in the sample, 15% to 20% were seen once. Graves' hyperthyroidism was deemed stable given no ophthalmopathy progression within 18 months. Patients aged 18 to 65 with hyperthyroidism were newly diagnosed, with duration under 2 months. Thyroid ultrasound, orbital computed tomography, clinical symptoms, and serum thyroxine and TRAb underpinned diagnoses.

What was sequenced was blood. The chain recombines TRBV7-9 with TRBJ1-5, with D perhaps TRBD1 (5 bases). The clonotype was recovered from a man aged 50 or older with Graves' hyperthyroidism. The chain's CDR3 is CASSSGTQPQHF. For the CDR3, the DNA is TGTGCCAGCAGCTCGGGGACTCAGCCCCAGCATTTT.